The subject of this entry is one T cell receptor (beta chain). The specificity of this receptor is unknown. No much larger clone is present one base from it, and per-base qualities are unavailable. The time point label for this specimen denotes: peripheral blood 6 weeks after treatment start. The cohort comprised around 30 patients with locally advanced or metastatic urothelial carcinoma treated at Memorial Sloan Kettering on a trial protocol. Peripheral blood mononuclear cells were collected pretreatment and during treatment, at between 1 and 8 total time points per patient. The Qiagen DNeasy Blood extraction kit was used to purify genomic DNA from total PBMCs and tumor samples. PBMCs were collected pretreatment and during treatment and were isolated and stored as previously described. The sample comes from a study of PD-L1 blockade in urothelial cancer (dated by TCRdb to between 2016 and 2019). For the study in its entirety: Every patient began therapy at some point between 2013 and 2015 and was given atezolizumab 1,200 mg intravenously every 3 weeks. Durable clinical benefit meant progression-free survival longer than 6 months, and TCR features were also tested against progression-free and overall survival. Pretreatment blood TCR-seq was available for twenty-nine patients, at least one posttreatment blood collection was obtained for around 25 patients, and tumor TCR-seq was available for around 25 patients. In the same patients, whole exome sequencing and RNA sequencing of pretreatment tumors were performed in addition to TCR sequencing. Blood samples were analyzed 3 weeks after the start of treatment (second dose) and 6 weeks after the start of treatment. Pretreatment tumor samples and matched peripheral blood, collected serially before and after atezolizumab treatment, underwent TCR sequencing. The study, an exploratory multi-omic analysis, examined somatic, immune and clinical correlates of response to PD-L1 blockade with atezolizumab in urothelial cancer. Blood samples gave median yields of approximately 130,000 T cells and over 80,000 unique TCRs, along with a median clonality of approximately 0.08. Nine patients reached durable clinical benefit, while fewer than 25 patients did not. About nine tenths of the roughly 29 patients were males with bladder-origin urothelial cancer, and about 65% of the roughly 30 reported a prior smoking history. An ECOG performance status of 0 or 1 was recorded for the patients, and 0 to 3 prior chemotherapy regimens had been received by the patients.

Synthetic TCR analog templates were spiked into each PCR so that absolute template abundance could be estimated from read counts. The immunoSEQ assay used bias-controlled V and J gene primers to amplify TCRbeta CDR3 regions from genomic DNA. Sequencing of rearranged TCRbeta segments was done at approximately 20X coverage. The study's own analysis went as follows. Clustering was used to correct sequencing errors, and CDR3s were annotated against IMGT to assign V, D and J genes. Only productive TCRbeta rearrangements were used in downstream analyses, excluding out-of-frame or stop-codon sequences. To compute clonality, Shannon entropy was normalized by the log of the number of unique productive sequences and then subtracted from one. Clones differing between time points or between blood and tumor were identified using Fisher's exact test with Benjamini-Hochberg correction, with an adjusted p below 0.01 applied as the threshold. TCRdb provides this immuneACCESS table in a form limited to in-frame rearrangements. Some clones are lacking; in checked studies, under half of them reflect an unresolved V gene, and why the rest are absent is not known. V, J and clone size derive from that table, while D and trimming were established from the DNA sequence. The sample includes tens of thousands of clones, with around three quarters observed a single time. The ten largest account for 3% to 3.5% of the sample.

Study-wide findings and limitations: Because the sample size was small (n ≈ 30) and many exploratory analyses were performed, the results are intended to be hypothesis-generating. A pretreatment peripheral blood TCR clonality below the median was linked to improved progression-free and overall survival. Among patients with durable benefit, tumor-associated TCR clones showed greater expansion in peripheral blood 3 weeks after treatment started (n of about 20, p = 0.022).

Trimming at the junction amounts to 0 bases on V and 6 bases on J, and the germline ends lie 12 bases apart. CDR1 and CDR2 were assigned from the germline V gene as SGHRS and YFSETQ. Including cysteine and phenylalanine, the CDR3 has 14 amino acids. The read is trimmed to its CDR3 DNA, 42 bases read in frame from base 1. This specimen consisted of PBMCs, obtained around atezolizumab (anti-PD-L1) treatment. This clonotype originated in a man aged 65 to 79 with urothelial cancer. The chain uses TRBV5-1 and TRBJ1-2, and possibly TRBD1, on 5 matching bases. The DNA reads TGCGCCAGCAGCTTGGACGGCCAAGGGGATGGCTACACCTTC. It translates as CASSLDGQGDGYTF.